The entry below gives a single T cell receptor (beta chain) sequence along with its context. This entry belongs to a study of blood T cell repertoires in COVID-19. Study summary: Sources were T cells, B-cell-depleted T cells, or PBMCs; the material itself was cDNA or gDNA.

Original processing notes: Scientists estimated how many nucleated cells there were by amplifying reference gene primers. TCRdb keeps only in-frame clones here, not all; method: immunoSEQ multiplex PCR. The V and J calls and clone size come from that table; D and trimming were worked out from the DNA. The sample lists fewer than 95,000 clones; about 74% were seen once. Germline V gene data show CDR1 as MNHEY and CDR2 as SMNVEV (reference sequence). The CDR3 covers 17 residues. V lost 3 bases to trimming and J lost 3 bases; unmatched junction nucleotides: 9. V usage is TRBV27 and J usage is TRBJ2-7; TRBD2 aligns across 12 bases. This clonotype was obtained from a man aged 70 or older with COVID-19, enrolled during active disease. Sequencing was carried out using peripheral blood. CDR3 bases: TGTGCCAGCAGTTTTTCGAGACTAGCGGGAGATTACTACGAGCAGTACTTC. Translation: CASSFSRLAGDYYEQYF.